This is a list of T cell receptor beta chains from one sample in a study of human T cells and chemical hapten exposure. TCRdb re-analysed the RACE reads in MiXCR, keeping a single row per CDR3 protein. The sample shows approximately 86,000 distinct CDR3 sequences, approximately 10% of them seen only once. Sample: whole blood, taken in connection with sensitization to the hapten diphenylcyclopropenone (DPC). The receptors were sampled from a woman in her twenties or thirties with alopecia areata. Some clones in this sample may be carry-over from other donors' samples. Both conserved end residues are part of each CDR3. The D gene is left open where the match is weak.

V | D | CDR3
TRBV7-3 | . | CASSPNMNTEAFF
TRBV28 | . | CASSLGYYGYTF
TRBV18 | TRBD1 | CASSPPGTGGEKLFF
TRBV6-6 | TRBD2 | CASSYTFPGTSVYHIQYF
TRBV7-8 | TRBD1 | CASSLGQGGPSNQPQHF
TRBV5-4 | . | CASSSRGGPMPGEQFF
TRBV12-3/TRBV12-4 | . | CASSNGPSQPQHF
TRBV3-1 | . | CASSHNSLESDTQYF
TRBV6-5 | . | CASSYDGDTEAFF
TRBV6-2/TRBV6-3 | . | CASSFDRGQYF
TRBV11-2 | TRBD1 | CASSGNRGLTDTQYF
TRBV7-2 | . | CASSFQANRDNEQFF
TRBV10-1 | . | CASSRTPDTGELFF
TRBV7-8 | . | CASSARETSYEQYF
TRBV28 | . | CASRPWGAAEAFF
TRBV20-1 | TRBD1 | CSAKQTGTYEQYF
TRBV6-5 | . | CASSSNTGTDYNEQFF
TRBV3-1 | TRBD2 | CASSQGGSAYNEQFF
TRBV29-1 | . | CSVEDAPEEAFF
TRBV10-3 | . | CASLGGGSSYNEQFF
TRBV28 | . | CASSTRRDRSSISDTQYF
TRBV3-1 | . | CASSQGIRGNQPQHF
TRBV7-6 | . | CASSLYQGTFQETQYF
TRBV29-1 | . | CSVGGRTKNIQYF
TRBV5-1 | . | CASSLEAGEDIQYF
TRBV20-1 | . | CSANPTLNTEAFF
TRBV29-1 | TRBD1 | CSADTGTGSYEQYF
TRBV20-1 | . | CSAPAGVRIGF